Given below is one T cell receptor (beta chain) in context. The CDR3 contains 13 residues. Germline CDR1 and CDR2: SGHRS and YFSETQ. With 4 bases removed from V and 7 bases from J, the gap between germline ends came to 14 bases. Original methodology: Reference gene primer amplification gave nucleated cell count estimates. Only in-frame clones appear in the TCRdb table, and some are missing; sequencing was by immunoSEQ multiplex PCR. The DNA was the basis for D and trimming; V, J and clone size are from that table. The sample yields about 360,000 clones, about 87% seen once. This record comes from a study of blood T cell repertoires in COVID-19. As for the study in general: Sites in the United States, Italy and Spain provided acute and convalescent COVID-19 samples.

The chain carries TRBV5-1 and TRBJ1-2; maybe TRBD1 (6 bases). The sample consisted of peripheral blood. This receptor was obtained from a human donor in a cohort sampled during active COVID-19. The chain's CDR3 is CASSPGQTPGYTF. The CDR3 bases are TGCGCCAGCAGCCCCGGACAGACGCCTGGCTACACCTTC.